This is a list of T cell receptor beta chains from one sample in a study of T cell responses to AZD1222 COVID-19 vaccine. Using immunoSEQ multiplex PCR, the repertoire was profiled, and TCRdb retains in-frame clones only, with some absent. The repertoire holds roughly 120,000 clones, with around nine tenths as singletons. The sample was peripheral blood, taken on day 0 of AZD1222 vaccination. The receptors here all came from an adult in good health. Each CDR3 is given with its conserved first and last residue. Each record gives: clone size, D gene, V gene, J gene, CDR3 protein, CDR3 DNA. D genes are given only for firm matches. Size is omitted from some rows. Given values are once, few, many or a class for expanded clones.

NA,NA,TRBV2,TRBJ2-3,CASSVPRGGISTDTQYF,TGTGCCAGCAGTGTCCCTAGGGGGGGGATAAGCACAGATACGCAGTATTTT
NA,TRBD2,TRBV13,TRBJ2-3,CASSSGLAVPTQYF,TGTGCCAGCAGCTCGGGACTAGCGGTCCCTACGCAGTATTTT
NA,NA,TRBV19,TRBJ1-1,CASSMRRRGTEAFF,TGTGCCAGTAGTATGCGGCGACGGGGCACTGAAGCTTTCTTT
NA,NA,TRBV7-2,TRBJ1-4,CASSQETGSEKLFF,TGTGCCAGCAGCCAAGAAACAGGGTCTGAAAAACTGTTTTTT
NA,NA,TRBV15,TRBJ1-2,CATSRPGDAGSNYGYTF,TGTGCCACCAGCAGACCGGGGGACGCGGGTTCTAACTATGGCTACACCTTC
NA,TRBD1,TRBV7-2,TRBJ2-7,CASSLGQGTWFTYEQYF,TGTGCCAGCAGCCTTGGACAGGGGACGTGGTTTACCTACGAGCAGTACTTC
once,NA,TRBV4-1,TRBJ2-2,CASAFGTLTGELFF,TGCGCCAGCGCTTTTGGGACCCTGACCGGGGAGCTGTTTTTT
NA,TRBD1,TRBV19,TRBJ1-1,CASSPGQGFTEASF,TGTGCCAGTAGTCCTGGACAGGGGTTCACTGAAGCTTCCTTT
NA,NA,TRBV7-2,TRBJ2-1,CASILQQTFYNEQFF,TGTGCCAGTATATTACAGCAAACATTCTACAATGAGCAGTTCTTC
NA,TRBD1,TRBV5-1,TRBJ2-1,CASSSTGTAYNEQFF,TGCGCCAGCAGTTCAACCGGGACAGCTTACAATGAGCAGTTCTTC
once,TRBD1,TRBV3-1/TRBV3-2,TRBJ2-7,CASSRGTGAYEQYF,TGTGCCAGCAGCCGAGGGACAGGAGCCTACGAGCAGTACTTC
NA,NA,TRBV19,TRBJ1-4,CASTALQSEKLFF,TGTGCCAGTACTGCCCTGCAGAGTGAAAAACTGTTTTTT
NA,NA,TRBV24-1,TRBJ2-1,CATSGRTANEQFF,TGTGCCACCAGTGGGAGGACGGCTAATGAGCAGTTCTTC
NA,NA,TRBV7-9,TRBJ1-2,CASSDTLGNGYTF,TGTGCCAGCAGCGACACTTTGGGGAACGGCTACACCTTC
few,NA,TRBV7-6,TRBJ1-2,CASSLYESRDYYGYTF,TGTGCCAGCAGCTTATATGAAAGCAGGGATTACTATGGCTACACCTTC
NA,TRBD2,TRBV6-4,TRBJ2-3,CASSDYPFSGGSTDTQYF,TGTGCCAGCAGTGACTATCCTTTTAGCGGGGGGTCCACAGATACGCAGTATTTT
NA,NA,TRBV18,TRBJ1-5,CASSPEGGAGQPQHF,TGTGCCAGCTCACCCGAGGGAGGAGCGGGTCAGCCCCAGCATTTT
NA,NA,TRBV6-5,TRBJ1-2,CASSSPGAPGTGYTF,TGTGCCAGCAGCTCCCCCGGGGCACCGGGGACTGGCTACACCTTC
NA,NA,TRBV14,TRBJ2-1,CASSRSQRQFF,TGTGCCAGCAGCCGTAGCCAGCGGCAGTTCTTC
NA,NA,TRBV2,TRBJ2-5,CASSEAARPQYF,TGTGCCAGCAGTGAAGCTGCAAGGCCCCAGTACTTC
NA,TRBD2,TRBV7-9,TRBJ2-2,CASSQTSGLFANTGELFF,TGTGCCAGCAGCCAAACTAGCGGGTTATTCGCGAACACCGGGGAGCTGTTTTTT
NA,NA,TRBV18,TRBJ2-3,CASSPWDGTDTQYF,TGTGCCAGCTCACCATGGGACGGCACAGATACGCAGTATTTT
NA,TRBD1,TRBV11-2,TRBJ1-5,CASSPGGWNQPQHF,TGTGCCAGCAGCCCAGGGGGTTGGAATCAGCCCCAGCATTTT
NA,NA,TRBV7-2,TRBJ1-2,CASSDQGHGYTF,TGTGCCAGCAGTGACCAGGGCCATGGCTACACCTTC
NA,NA,TRBV7-2,TRBJ2-1,CASSLGRGSYNEQFF,TGTGCCAGCAGCTTAGGGAGGGGGTCCTACAATGAGCAGTTCTTC
NA,NA,TRBV4-1,TRBJ1-4,CASSQEAAGNNEKLFF,TGCGCCAGCAGCCAAGAAGCGGCAGGGAATAATGAAAAACTGTTTTTT
NA,TRBD2,TRBV9,TRBJ2-3,CASSVKASGASTDTQYF,TGTGCCAGCAGCGTGAAAGCTAGCGGGGCTAGCACAGATACGCAGTATTTT
NA,NA,TRBV19,TRBJ1-5,CASKVGNSNQPQHF,TGTGCCAGTAAGGTAGGGAATAGCAATCAGCCCCAGCATTTT
NA,NA,TRBV7-2,TRBJ2-5,CASSLVPGSETQYF,TGTGCCAGCAGCTTAGTCCCAGGCTCGGAGACCCAGTACTTC
few,TRBD1,TRBV6-6,TRBJ1-2,CASSLIRDRFGYTF,TGTGCCAGCAGTCTAATCCGGGACAGGTTTGGTTACACCTTC
few,NA,TRBV4-3,TRBJ2-7,CASSQDAAGQGYEQYF,TGCGCCAGCAGCCAAGATGCGGCAGGGCAAGGGTACGAGCAGTACTTC
NA,TRBD1,TRBV5-4,TRBJ1-2,CASSFRTGSYGYTF,TGTGCCAGCAGCTTTCGGACAGGTTCCTATGGCTACACCTTC
NA,TRBD1,TRBV25-1,TRBJ2-3,CASSPGTGAADTQYF,TGTGCCAGCAGCCCGGGGACAGGGGCCGCAGATACGCAGTATTTT
NA,NA,TRBV27,TRBJ1-2,CAVLSARGYTF,TGTGCCGTATTATCGGCGCGTGGCTACACCTTC
NA,NA,TRBV7-9,TRBJ2-5,CASSSILSLGDFQETQYF,TGTGCCAGCAGCTCAATCCTGTCTCTGGGGGACTTCCAAGAGACCCAGTACTTC
NA,NA,TRBV10-1,TRBJ2-3,CASPEGAAGDHTDTQYF,TGCGCCAGCCCCGAGGGGGCAGCGGGGGATCACACAGATACGCAGTATTTT
few,NA,TRBV25-1,TRBJ1-4,CASSDTGFTNEKLFF,TGTGCCAGCAGTGATACGGGGTTCACTAATGAAAAACTGTTTTTT
once,NA,TRBV29-1,TRBJ1-1,CSVHPRGAEAFF,TGCAGCGTCCATCCCCGCGGCGCTGAAGCTTTCTTT
NA,NA,TRBV12-3/TRBV12-4,TRBJ1-2,CASSFTPYGYTF,TGTGCCAGCTCGTTTACTCCCTATGGCTACACCTTC
NA,NA,TRBV10-1,TRBJ1-6,CATMGFSYNSPLHF,TGCGCCACCATGGGTTTTTCCTATAATTCACCCCTCCACTTT
NA,NA,TRBV18,TRBJ2-7,CASSPQLSEQYF,TGTGCCAGCTCACCACAGTTGAGCGAGCAGTACTTC
NA,NA,TRBV6-1,TRBJ1-4,CASSEGRSEKLFF,TGTGCCAGCAGTGAGGGCCGGTCTGAAAAACTGTTTTTT
NA,NA,TRBV5-4,TRBJ2-7,CASSFGSYEQYF,TGTGCCAGCAGCTTTGGGTCCTACGAGCAGTACTTC
once,NA,TRBV5-6,TRBJ2-1,CASSLEGRGYSEQFF,TGTGCCAGCAGCTTGGAGGGAAGGGGTTACAGTGAGCAGTTCTTC
NA,TRBD2,TRBV18,TRBJ2-3,CASSDDDWEGLPDTQYF,TGTGCCAGCTCAGACGATGACTGGGAGGGGCTCCCAGATACGCAGTATTTT
NA,NA,TRBV29-1,TRBJ1-4,CSVGGRANEKLFF,TGCAGCGTCGGAGGACGGGCTAATGAAAAACTGTTTTTT
few,NA,TRBV19,TRBJ2-7,CASSTDSYEQYF,TGTGCCAGTAGTACCGACAGCTACGAGCAGTACTTC
NA,NA,TRBV29-1,TRBJ1-2,CSVEEVSQIYGYTF,TGCAGCGTTGAAGAGGTCTCCCAAATCTATGGCTACACCTTC
NA,TRBD1,TRBV19,TRBJ1-5,CASRETGTGGVDPWQPQHF,TGTGCCAGTAGGGAAACCGGGACAGGGGGCGTCGATCCGTGGCAGCCCCAGCATTTT
NA,NA,TRBV29-1,TRBJ1-2,CSAPEWQGTYGYTF,TGCAGCGCTCCTGAGTGGCAGGGAACCTATGGCTACACCTTC
NA,NA,TRBV18,TRBJ2-1,CASSGRSENEQFF,TGTGCCAGCTCCGGAAGATCTGAAAATGAGCAGTTCTTC
NA,NA,TRBV28,TRBJ1-3,CASSSPGTGNTIYF,TGTGCCAGCAGTTCGCCAGGGACTGGAAACACCATATATTTT
NA,TRBD1,TRBV4-1,TRBJ1-3,CASSQDRGQAHTIYF,TGCGCCAGCAGCCAAGATAGGGGACAGGCCCACACCATATATTTT
once,NA,TRBV7-9,TRBJ1-1,CASSPFWGPSAEAFF,TGTGCCAGCAGCCCCTTTTGGGGTCCATCCGCTGAAGCTTTCTTT